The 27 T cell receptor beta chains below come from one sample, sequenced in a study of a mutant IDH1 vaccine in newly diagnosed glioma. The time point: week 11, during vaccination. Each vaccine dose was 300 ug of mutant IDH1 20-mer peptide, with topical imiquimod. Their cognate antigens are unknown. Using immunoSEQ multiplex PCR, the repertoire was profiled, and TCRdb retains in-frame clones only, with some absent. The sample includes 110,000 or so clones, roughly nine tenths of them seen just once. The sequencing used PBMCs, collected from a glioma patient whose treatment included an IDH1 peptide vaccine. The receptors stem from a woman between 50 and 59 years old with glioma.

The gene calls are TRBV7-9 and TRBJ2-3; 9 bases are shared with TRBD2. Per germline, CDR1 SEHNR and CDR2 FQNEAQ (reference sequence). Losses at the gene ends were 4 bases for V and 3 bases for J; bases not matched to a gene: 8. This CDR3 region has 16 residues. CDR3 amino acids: CASSSGPAGGTDTQYF. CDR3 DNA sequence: TGTGCCAGCAGCTCGGGACCAGCGGGAGGTACAGATACGCAGTATTTT.

CDR3 nucleotides: TGCACCAGCAGCCAAGATTCGACTAGCGGGAGCCCCTACAATGAGCAGTTCTTC. It specifies CTSSQDSTSGSPYNEQFF. The chain recombines TRBV1 with TRBJ2-1; the table's D call TRBD2 went unverified against the DNA. TRBV1 is a pseudogene segment. CDR3 size: 18 residues.

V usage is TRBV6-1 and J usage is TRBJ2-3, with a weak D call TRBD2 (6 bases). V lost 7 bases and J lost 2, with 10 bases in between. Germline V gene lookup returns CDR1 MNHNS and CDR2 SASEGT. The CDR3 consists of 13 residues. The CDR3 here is CASKAGITDTQYF. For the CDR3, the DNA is TGTGCCAGCAAAGCGGGTATCACAGATACGCAGTATTTT.

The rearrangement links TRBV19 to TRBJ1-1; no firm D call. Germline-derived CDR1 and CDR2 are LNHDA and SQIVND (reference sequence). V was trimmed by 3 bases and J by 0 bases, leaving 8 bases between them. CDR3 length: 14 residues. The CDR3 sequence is CASSITEMNTEAFF. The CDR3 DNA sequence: TGTGCCAGTAGTATTACAGAAATGAACACTGAAGCTTTCTTT.

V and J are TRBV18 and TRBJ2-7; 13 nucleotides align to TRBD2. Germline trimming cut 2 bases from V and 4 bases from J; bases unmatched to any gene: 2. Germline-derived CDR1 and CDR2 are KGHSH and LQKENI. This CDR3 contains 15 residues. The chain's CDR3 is CASSPSTSGRYEQYF. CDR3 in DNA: TGTGCCAGCTCACCATCGACTAGCGGGAGGTACGAGCAGTACTTC.

CDR3 amino acids: CASSLGLAGGGEQFF. The CDR3 DNA reads TGCGCCAGCAGCTTGGGACTAGCGGGAGGAGGTGAGCAGTTCTTC. The genes are TRBV5-1 and TRBJ2-1; 13 bases align to TRBD2. The CDR3 covers 15 residues. V lost 0 bases to trimming and J lost 9 bases; unmatched junction nucleotides: 3. Germline V CDR1 and CDR2: SGHRS, YFSETQ. Based on the CDR3 plus reference TRBV5-1 and TRBJ2-1, the full variable domain is KAGVTQTPRYLIKTRGQQVTLSCSPISGHRSVSWYQQTPGQGLQFLFEYFSETQRNKGNFPGRFSGRQFSNSRSEMNVSTLELGDSALYLCASSLGLAGGGEQFFGPGTRLTVL.

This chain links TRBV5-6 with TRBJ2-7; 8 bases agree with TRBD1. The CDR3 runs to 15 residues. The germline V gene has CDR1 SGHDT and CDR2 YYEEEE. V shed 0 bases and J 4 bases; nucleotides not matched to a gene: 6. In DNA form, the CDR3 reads TGTGCCAGCAGCTTGGGGACAGGGCAAGTATACGAGCAGTACTTC. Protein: CASSLGTGQVYEQYF.

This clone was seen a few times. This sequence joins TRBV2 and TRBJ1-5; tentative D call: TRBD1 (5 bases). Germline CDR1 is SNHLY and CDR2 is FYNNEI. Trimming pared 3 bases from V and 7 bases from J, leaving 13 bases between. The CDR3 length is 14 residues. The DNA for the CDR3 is TGTGCCAGCAGTGAGGGGCAGGGAAGGCAGCCCCAGCATTTT. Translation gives CASSEGQGRQPQHF.

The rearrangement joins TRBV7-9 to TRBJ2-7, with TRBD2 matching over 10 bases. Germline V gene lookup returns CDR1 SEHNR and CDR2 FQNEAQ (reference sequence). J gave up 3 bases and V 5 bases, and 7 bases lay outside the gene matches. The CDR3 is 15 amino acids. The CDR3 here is CASSPGTSDLYEQYF. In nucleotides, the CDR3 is TGTGCCAGCAGCCCTGGGACTAGCGACCTCTACGAGCAGTACTTC.

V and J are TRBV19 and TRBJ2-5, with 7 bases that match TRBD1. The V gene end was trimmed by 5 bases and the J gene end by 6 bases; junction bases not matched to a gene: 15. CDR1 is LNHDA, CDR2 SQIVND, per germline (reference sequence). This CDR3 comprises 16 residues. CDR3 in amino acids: CASSVTGAREKKTQYF. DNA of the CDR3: TGTGCCAGTAGTGTAACAGGGGCGAGAGAAAAGAAGACCCAGTACTTC.

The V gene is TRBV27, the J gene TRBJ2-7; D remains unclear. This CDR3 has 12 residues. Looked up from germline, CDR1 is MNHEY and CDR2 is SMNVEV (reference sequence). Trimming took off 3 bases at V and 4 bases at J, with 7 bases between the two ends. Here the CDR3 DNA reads TGTGCCAGCAGTTTCAACCTATACGAGCAGTACTTC. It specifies CASSFNLYEQYF.

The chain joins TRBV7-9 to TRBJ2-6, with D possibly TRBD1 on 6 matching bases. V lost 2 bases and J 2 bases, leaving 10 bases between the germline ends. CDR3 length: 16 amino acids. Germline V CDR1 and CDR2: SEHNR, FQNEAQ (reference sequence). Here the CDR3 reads CASSLSAGAGANVLTF. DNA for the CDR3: TGTGCCAGCAGCTTATCTGCAGGGGCTGGGGCCAACGTCCTGACTTTC.

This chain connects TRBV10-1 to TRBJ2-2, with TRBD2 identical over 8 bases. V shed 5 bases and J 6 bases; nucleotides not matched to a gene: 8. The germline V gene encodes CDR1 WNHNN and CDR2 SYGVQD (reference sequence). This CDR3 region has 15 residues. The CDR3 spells CASSTSGSAAGELFF. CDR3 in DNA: TGCGCCAGCAGTACAAGCGGGAGCGCTGCCGGGGAGCTGTTTTTT.

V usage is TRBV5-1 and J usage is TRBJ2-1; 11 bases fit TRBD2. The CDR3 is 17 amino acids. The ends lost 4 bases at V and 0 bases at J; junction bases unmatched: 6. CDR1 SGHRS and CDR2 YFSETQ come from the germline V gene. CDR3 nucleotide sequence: TGCGCCAGCAGCGTCGGACTAGCGGGCAGCTCCTACAATGAGCAGTTCTTC. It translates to CASSVGLAGSSYNEQFF. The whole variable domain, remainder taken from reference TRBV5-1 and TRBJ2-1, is KAGVTQTPRYLIKTRGQQVTLSCSPISGHRSVSWYQQTPGQGLQFLFEYFSETQRNKGNFPGRFSGRQFSNSRSEMNVSTLELGDSALYLCASSVGLAGSSYNEQFFGPGTRLTVL.

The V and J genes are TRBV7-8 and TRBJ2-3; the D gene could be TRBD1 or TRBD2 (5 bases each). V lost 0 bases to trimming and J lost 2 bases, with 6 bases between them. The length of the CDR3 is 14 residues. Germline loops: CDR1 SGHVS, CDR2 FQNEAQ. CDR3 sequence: CASSLAGPTDTQYF. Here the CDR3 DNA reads TGTGCCAGCAGCTTAGCGGGACCCACAGATACGCAGTATTTT. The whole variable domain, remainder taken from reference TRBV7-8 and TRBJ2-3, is GAGVSQSPRYKVAKRGQDVALRCDPISGHVSLFWYQQALGQGPEFLTYFQNEAQLDKSGLPSDRFFAERPEGSVSTLKIQRTQQEDSAVYLCASSLAGPTDTQYFGPGTRLTVL.

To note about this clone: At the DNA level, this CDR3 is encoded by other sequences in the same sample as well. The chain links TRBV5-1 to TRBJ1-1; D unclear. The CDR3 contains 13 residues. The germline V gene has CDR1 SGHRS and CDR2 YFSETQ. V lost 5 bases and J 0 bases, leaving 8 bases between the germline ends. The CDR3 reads CASSPGMNTEAFF. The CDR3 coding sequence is TGCGCCAGCAGTCCGGGGATGAACACTGAAGCTTTCTTT.

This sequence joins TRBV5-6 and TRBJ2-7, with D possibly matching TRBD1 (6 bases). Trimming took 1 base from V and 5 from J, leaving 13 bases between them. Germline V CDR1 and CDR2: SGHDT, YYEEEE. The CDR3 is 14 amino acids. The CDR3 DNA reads TGTGCCAGCAGCTTGTTAACAGGGTTGCACGAGCAGTACTTC. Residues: CASSLLTGLHEQYF.

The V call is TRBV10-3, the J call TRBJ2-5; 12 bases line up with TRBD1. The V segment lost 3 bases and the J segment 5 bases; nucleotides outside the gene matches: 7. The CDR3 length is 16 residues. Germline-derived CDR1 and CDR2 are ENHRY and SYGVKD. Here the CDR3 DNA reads TGTGCCATCAGTGACTCCGGGACAGGGGGCTTGGAGACCCAGTACTTC. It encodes CAISDSGTGGLETQYF.

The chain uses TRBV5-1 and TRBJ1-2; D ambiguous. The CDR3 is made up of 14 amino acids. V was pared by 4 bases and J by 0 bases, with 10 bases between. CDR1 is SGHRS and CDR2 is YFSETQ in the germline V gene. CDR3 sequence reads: CASSPQTSNYGYTF. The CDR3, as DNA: TGCGCCAGCAGCCCGCAGACTTCTAACTATGGCTACACCTTC.

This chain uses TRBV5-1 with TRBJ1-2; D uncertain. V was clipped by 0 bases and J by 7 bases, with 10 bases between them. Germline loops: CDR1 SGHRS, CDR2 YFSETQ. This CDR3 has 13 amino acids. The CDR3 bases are TGCGCCAGCAGCTTGGCCGAGGAGGGTGGCTACACCTTC. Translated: CASSLAEEGGYTF.

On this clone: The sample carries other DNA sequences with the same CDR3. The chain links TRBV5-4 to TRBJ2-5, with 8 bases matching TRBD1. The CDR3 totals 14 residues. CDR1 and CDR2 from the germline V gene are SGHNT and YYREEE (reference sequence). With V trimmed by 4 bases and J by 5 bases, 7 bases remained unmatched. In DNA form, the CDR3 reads TGTGCCAGCAGCCCCGGACAGGGCGGGGAGACCCAGTACTTC. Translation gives CASSPGQGGETQYF.

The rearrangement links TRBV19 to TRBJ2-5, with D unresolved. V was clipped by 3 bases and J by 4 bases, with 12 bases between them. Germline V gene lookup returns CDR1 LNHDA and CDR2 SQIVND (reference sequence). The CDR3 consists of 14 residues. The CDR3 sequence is CASSMVAGGETQYF. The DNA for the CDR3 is TGTGCCAGTAGTATGGTAGCCGGCGGAGAGACCCAGTACTTC.

The CDR3 here is CASNLQVGTPHQPQHF. CDR3 bases: TGTGCCAGTAACCTACAGGTAGGAACGCCTCATCAGCCCCAGCATTTT. The chain carries TRBV19 and TRBJ1-5; possibly TRBD1 for D (5 bases). The CDR3 is made up of 16 amino acids. Per germline, CDR1 LNHDA and CDR2 SQIVND (reference sequence). Trimming shortened V by 7 bases and J by 5 bases, and 21 bases separated the two germline ends.

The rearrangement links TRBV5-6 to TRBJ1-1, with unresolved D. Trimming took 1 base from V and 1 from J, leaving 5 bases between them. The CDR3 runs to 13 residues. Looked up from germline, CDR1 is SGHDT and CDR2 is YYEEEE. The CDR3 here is CASSLTENTEAFF. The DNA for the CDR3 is TGTGCCAGCAGCTTGACGGAGAACACTGAAGCTTTCTTT.

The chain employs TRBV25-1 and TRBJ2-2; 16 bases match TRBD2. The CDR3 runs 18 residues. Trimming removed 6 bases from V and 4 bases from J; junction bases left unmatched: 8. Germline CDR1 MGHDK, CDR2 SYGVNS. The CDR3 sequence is CASRGLAGGPRGTGELFF. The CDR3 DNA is TGTGCCAGCAGGGGACTAGCGGGAGGGCCGAGGGGCACCGGGGAGCTGTTTTTT.

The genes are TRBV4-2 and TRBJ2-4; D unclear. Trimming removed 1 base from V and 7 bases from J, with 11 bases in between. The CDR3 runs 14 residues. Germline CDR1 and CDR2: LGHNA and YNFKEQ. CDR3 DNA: TGTGCCAGCAGCCAAGGAAGTTCGGGTAACATTCAGTACTTC. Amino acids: CASSQGSSGNIQYF.

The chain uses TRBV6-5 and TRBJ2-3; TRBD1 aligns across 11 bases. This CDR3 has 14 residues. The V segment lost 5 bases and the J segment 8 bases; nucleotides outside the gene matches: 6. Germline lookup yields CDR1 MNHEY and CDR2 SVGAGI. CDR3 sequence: CASSGQGAWGTQYF. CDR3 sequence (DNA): TGTGCCAGCAGTGGACAGGGGGCTTGGGGTACGCAGTATTTT.